Shown below are 3 T cell receptor beta chains from a single sample sequenced in a study of post-analysis software for immune sequencing data. Their recognized antigens are unknown. General observations from the study: In patients, TRBV5-6, TRBV5-1 and TRBV20-1 belonged to five TRBV segments found more frequently than in controls.

TCR beta cDNA libraries included unique molecular identifiers. TCRdb passed the PCR reads through MiXCR, listing each CDR3 protein once. Counted here are 820,000 or so distinct CDR3 sequences, approximately 53% occurring once; the ten biggest clones make up 4.6%. The sample taken for sequencing was blood. The receptors derive from a girl aged 5-17 years with multiple sclerosis.

This clonotype came up a few times. V gene TRBV12-3 or TRBV12-4 combines with J gene TRBJ1-2; TRBD1 matches at 7 bases. Trimming at V came to 4 bases and at J to 0 bases, leaving 5 bases not matched to a gene. The length of the CDR3 is 15 residues. CDR3 sequence (DNA): TGTGCCAGCAGTTGGGCCGGGACAGCTAACTATGGCTACACCTTC. It is translated as CASSWAGTANYGYTF.

A word on this clonotype: A much larger clone lies one base from this, so it may be a read error. The rearrangement joins TRBV20-1 to TRBJ1-2, with 8 positions matching TRBD1. This CDR3 comprises 14 residues. Germline-derived CDR1 and CDR2 are DFQATT and SNEGSKA (reference sequence). Trimming at V came to 0 bases and at J to 4 bases, leaving 4 bases not matched to a gene. In DNA, the CDR3 is TGCAGTGCTAGAGACTACGGGACAGGCTATGGCTACACCTTC. Translation gives CSARDYGTGYGYTF.

This sequence joins TRBV12-3 or TRBV12-4 and TRBJ2-4; no clear D. The better agreement between TRBJ2-7 and the DNA end casts doubt on the J call. CDR3 length equals 15 residues. CDR3 sequence reads: CASSLKGQSSYEQYF. For the CDR3, the DNA is TGTGCCAGCAGTTTAAAGGGCCAGAGCTCCTACGAGCAGTACTTC.